A single sample is the source of the 8 T cell receptor beta chains below, sequenced in a study of T cells in Graves' hyperthyroidism and ophthalmopathy. It was RNA transcripts that yielded the amplified TCR beta CDR3 regions. A first-round RT-PCR of the TCR CDR3 used the HTBI primer set. Using its own MiXCR run on the multiplex PCR reads, TCRdb lists one record per CDR3 protein. The sample records around 250,000 distinct CDR3 sequences, about 24% being singletons. The material sequenced was blood. The receptors stem from a middle-aged woman with Graves' ophthalmopathy.

This clonotype was seen many times. The chain joins TRBV6-5 to TRBJ1-3, with unresolved D. V lost 5 bases and J 2 bases, leaving 4 bases between the germline ends. CDR3 size: 12 residues. CDR1 and CDR2 (germline): MNHEY, SVGAGI. The DNA of the CDR3 is TGTGCCAGCAGTACAGCTGGAAACACCATATATTTT. It translates to CASSTAGNTIYF.

The J gene is TRBJ1-1, the V gene TRBV29-1; 8 bases fit TRBD1. V lost 5 bases, J lost 4 bases, and 6 bases stayed unmatched. This CDR3 region has 13 residues. The germline V gene encodes CDR1 SQVTM and CDR2 ANQGSEA. The CDR3 spells CSVQTGAGTEAFF. CDR3 coding DNA: TGCAGCGTTCAGACAGGGGCAGGCACTGAAGCTTTCTTT.

The table lists this clonotype with a few counts. The rearrangement links TRBV19 to TRBJ2-7; TRBD1 matches 8 bases. Per the germline V gene, CDR1 is LNHDA and CDR2 is SQIVND (reference sequence). The V segment lost 4 bases and the J segment 0 bases; nucleotides outside the gene matches: 5. The CDR3 totals 15 residues. CDR3 nucleotides: TGTGCCAGTAGTACCGGGACAGGTACCTCCTACGAGCAGTACTTC. Translated, it gives CASSTGTGTSYEQYF. The full variable domain, rest sourced from reference TRBV19 and TRBJ2-7, is DGGITQSPKYLFRKEGQNVTLSCEQNLNHDAMYWYRQDPGQGLRLIYYSQIVNDFQKGDIAEGYSVSREKKESFPLTVTSAQKNPTAFYLCASSTGTGTSYEQYFGPGTRLTVT.

The rearrangement joins TRBV12-3 or TRBV12-4 to TRBJ2-5, with TRBD2 identical over 7 bases. Trimming cost V 5 bases and J 3 bases; bases outside gene matches: 12. This CDR3 has 16 amino acids. The CDR3 DNA sequence: TGTGCCAGCAGTAACAACGGACTAGGACTAAAAGAGACCCAGTACTTC. It is translated as CASSNNGLGLKETQYF.

This clonotype was recorded at least ten times. The V call is TRBV10-2, the J call TRBJ2-2; D gene uncertain. Per germline, CDR1 WSHSY and CDR2 SAAADI. The CDR3 has 16 residues. Trimming removed 2 bases from V and 4 bases from J, with 14 bases in between. The CDR3 here is CASSEEWGHGTGELFF. CDR3 coding DNA: TGCGCCAGCAGTGAGGAATGGGGTCACGGCACCGGGGAGCTGTTTTTT.

This clonotype was recorded at least ten times. The chain employs TRBV7-9 and TRBJ2-5, with a possible D match to TRBD1 (8 bases). The V end lost 5 bases, the J end lost 5 bases, and 18 bases lay between the germline ends. The CDR3 sequence is 15 residues long. Looked up from germline, CDR1 is SEHNR and CDR2 is FQNEAQ (reference sequence). CDR3 coding DNA: TGTGCCAGCAGCCGGACAGGGAGGGCGATGGAGACCCAGTACTTC. This sequence encodes CASSRTGRAMETQYF.

This clonotype was picked up many times. CDR3 sequence (DNA): TGTGCCAGCAGCGTAGCGCTGGGGGCGAACACTGAAGCTTTCTTT. This translates into CASSVALGANTEAFF. The chain carries TRBV9 and TRBJ1-1, with a tentative D call TRBD1 (6 bases). The CDR3 spans 15 residues. Per the germline V gene, CDR1 is SGDLS and CDR2 is YYNGEE. Between the trimmed V and J ends, which lost 0 bases and 1 base, there was a span of 10 bases.

The table lists this clonotype with many counts. The chain is built from TRBV7-2 and TRBJ2-7, with 7 bases matching TRBD1. This CDR3 has 15 amino acids. V was pared by 5 bases and J by 2 bases, with 9 bases of the junction left unmatched. Germline V gene lookup returns CDR1 SGHTA and CDR2 FQGNSA. CDR3 loop: CASSIRTGITYEQYF. The CDR3 DNA reads TGTGCCAGCAGCATCCGGACAGGAATTACCTACGAGCAGTACTTC.